Below, 25 T cell receptor beta chains from the same sample are listed, as sequenced in a study of T cell responses to AZD1222 COVID-19 vaccine. The method was immunoSEQ multiplex PCR; TCRdb's version includes in-frame clones alone and lacks a portion of them. The sample records some 200,000 clones, over 85% being singletons. The source was peripheral blood, collected 28 days after the second AZD1222 dose. The source of these receptors is an adult who received the AZD1222 COVID-19 vaccine.

The chain combines TRBV7-8 with TRBJ2-7; D remains unclear. The germline V gene encodes CDR1 SGHVS and CDR2 FQNEAQ. V was shortened by 1 base and J by 3 bases, with 7 bases between the two germline ends. The CDR3 is made up of 13 amino acids. The CDR3 protein is CASSLGRGYEQYF. In DNA form, the CDR3 reads TGTGCCAGCAGCTTAGGCCGAGGCTACGAGCAGTACTTC. Together with reference TRBV7-8 and TRBJ2-7, the CDR3 gives the full variable domain: GAGVSQSPRYKVAKRGQDVALRCDPISGHVSLFWYQQALGQGPEFLTYFQNEAQLDKSGLPSDRFFAERPEGSVSTLKIQRTQQEDSAVYLCASSLGRGYEQYFGPGTRLTVT.

V usage is TRBV4-3 and J usage is TRBJ2-7; 7 nucleotides match TRBD1. The CDR3 spans 16 residues. The ends lost 1 base at V and 4 bases at J; junction bases unmatched: 10. Per the germline V gene, CDR1 is LGHNA and CDR2 is YSLEER. In DNA form, the CDR3 reads TGCGCCAGCAGCCAAGTTGGTAGGGGGCGTCCGTACGAGCAGTACTTC. It codes for CASSQVGRGRPYEQYF.

The genes are TRBV5-6 and TRBJ2-7; TRBD1 or TRBD2 may be the D gene (6 bases each). V was clipped by 5 bases and J by 2 bases, with 23 bases between them. Germline V gene lookup returns CDR1 SGHDT and CDR2 YYEEEE. This CDR3 has 17 amino acids. In nucleotides, the CDR3 is TGTGCCAGCAGACCACAGGGATCGGGGGTAGCGACCTACGAGCAGTACTTC. Residues: CASRPQGSGVATYEQYF.

The chain couples TRBV11-2 to TRBJ2-7; the match to TRBD1 covers 8 bases. Germline CDR1 is SGHAT and CDR2 is FQNNGV. The CDR3 totals 17 residues. Germline trimming cut 1 base from V and 3 bases from J; bases unmatched to any gene: 11. The CDR3 loop reads CASSLVRSGTGYYEQYF. Here the CDR3 DNA reads TGTGCCAGCAGCTTAGTGAGATCCGGGACAGGTTACTACGAGCAGTACTTC.

This clone was counted between two and nine times. The chain recombines TRBV2 with TRBJ2-7, with 12 bases that match TRBD2. The germline CDR1 and CDR2 sequences are SNHLY and FYNNEI. V shed 8 bases and J 2 bases; nucleotides not matched to a gene: 7. This CDR3 has 15 residues. The CDR3 DNA is TGTGCCAGCGGGAGCTGGACTAGCGGGGCCTACGAGCAGTACTTC. Protein: CASGSWTSGAYEQYF.

This chain connects TRBV15 to TRBJ1-5; 7 bases fit TRBD1. Trimming removed 1 base from V and 2 bases from J; junction bases left unmatched: 5. Germline V gene data show CDR1 as LNHNV and CDR2 as YYDKDF (reference sequence). There are 16 residues in the CDR3. In DNA, the CDR3 is TGTGCCACCAGCAGAGGCACAGGGGCCCGCAATCAGCCCCAGCATTTT. It translates to CATSRGTGARNQPQHF.

V and J are TRBV28 and TRBJ1-2, with a weak D call TRBD1 (6 bases). With 6 bases removed from V and 6 bases from J, the gap between germline ends came to 8 bases. Germline V CDR1 and CDR2: MDHEN, SYDVKM. This CDR3 is built from 11 residues. The CDR3 DNA sequence: TGTGCCAGCAGCCGACAGGATGGCTACACCTTC. As protein: CASSRQDGYTF.

V gene TRBV19 combines with J gene TRBJ1-5, with D hard to call. The length of the CDR3 is 15 residues. Germline V CDR1 and CDR2: LNHDA, SQIVND (reference sequence). Trimming removed 5 bases from V and 4 bases from J, with 15 bases in between. CDR3 nucleotide sequence: TGTGCCAGTAGTCCCCCCGGGCAGGCAAATCAGCCCCAGCATTTT. Translation: CASSPPGQANQPQHF.

The rearrangement joins TRBV6-5 to TRBJ1-2; D is possibly TRBD1 (6 bases). V was shortened by 2 bases and J by 2 bases, with 12 bases between the two germline ends. The CDR3 has 15 residues. Germline CDR1 MNHEY, CDR2 SVGAGI. CDR3 sequence reads: CASSYGGGANYGYTF. CDR3 coding DNA: TGTGCCAGCAGTTACGGAGGGGGTGCGAACTATGGCTACACCTTC.

The J gene is TRBJ2-3, the V gene TRBV11-2; 9 positions match TRBD1. This CDR3 contains 16 residues. Unmatched junction bases numbered 6, after V lost 5 bases and J lost 0 bases. Germline assignment: CDR1 SGHAT and CDR2 FQNNGV. The CDR3 is CASSDTGGRSTDTQYF. The CDR3 coding sequence is TGTGCCAGCAGCGATACAGGGGGCAGGAGCACAGATACGCAGTATTTT. The full variable domain, rest sourced from reference TRBV11-2 and TRBJ2-3, is EAGVAQSPRYKIIEKRQSVAFWCNPISGHATLYWYQQILGQGPKLLIQFQNNGVVDDSQLPKDRFSAERLKGVDSTLKIQPAKLEDSAVYLCASSDTGGRSTDTQYFGPGTRLTVL.

The chain combines TRBV7-8 with TRBJ1-4; D perhaps matches TRBD1 (6 bases). This CDR3 is 13 amino acids long. CDR1 is SGHVS, CDR2 FQNEAQ, per germline. Trimming pared 7 bases from V and 8 bases from J, leaving 14 bases between. In nucleotides, the CDR3 is TGTGCCAGCACCCCGGCGAGGGGGGAAAAACTGTTTTTT. It specifies CASTPARGEKLFF.

V gene TRBV28 combines with J gene TRBJ1-1; 12 bases map to TRBD1. V lost 4 bases and J lost 10; bases outside the gene matches: 4. Germline CDR1 reads MDHEN; CDR2 reads SYDVKM. The CDR3 contains 13 residues. The CDR3: CASSSGQGAGAFF. The CDR3 bases are TGTGCCAGCAGTTCGGGACAGGGGGCGGGAGCTTTCTTT.

This clone was seen once. The V and J genes are TRBV2 and TRBJ2-3; 12 positions match TRBD2. Germline V gene sequence: CDR1 SNHLY, CDR2 FYNNEI. This CDR3 has 15 residues. Trimming took 6 bases from V and 1 from J; bases not matched to a gene: 2. CDR3 sequence (DNA): TGTGCCAGCAGAGGACTAGCGGGACGCACAGATACGCAGTATTTT. Protein sequence: CASRGLAGRTDTQYF.

The chain recombines TRBV14 with TRBJ2-2; the D gene is possibly TRBD2 (5 bases). The V and J ends lost 10 bases and 4 bases respectively, with 10 bases between them. The CDR3 contains 12 residues. Germline lookup yields CDR1 SGHDN and CDR2 FVKESK. The CDR3 sequence: CATGRGTGELFF. The CDR3 DNA follows: TGTGCCACCGGTCGGGGCACCGGGGAGCTGTTTTTT.

Note on this clone: Other DNA variants within this sample encode the same CDR3. The chain is built from TRBV11-2 and TRBJ1-1; no reliable D call. In germline, CDR1 is SGHAT, CDR2 FQNNGV. Trimming cost V 0 bases and J 1 base, with 3 bases left between them. This CDR3 region has 13 residues. The CDR3 is CASSLDRNTEAFF. Here the CDR3 DNA reads TGTGCCAGCAGCTTAGACAGGAACACTGAAGCTTTCTTT.

The chain carries TRBV19 and TRBJ1-5; D remains ambiguous. The V and J ends lost 6 bases and 2 bases respectively, with 14 bases between them. The CDR3 sequence is 15 residues long. Germline loops: CDR1 LNHDA, CDR2 SQIVND (reference sequence). CDR3 in DNA: TGTGCCAGTAGGCTGGCCAGCGGCGGCAATCAGCCCCAGCATTTT. Translated, it gives CASRLASGGNQPQHF.

The V and J genes are TRBV3-1 (or the pseudogene TRBV3-2) and TRBJ1-6; D gene ambiguous. Trimming removed 2 bases from V and 10 bases from J, with 9 bases in between. CDR3 size: 13 residues. CDR1 LGHDT and CDR2 YNNKEL come from the germline V gene (reference sequence). The CDR3 region is CASSQREYSPLHF. The CDR3, as DNA: TGTGCCAGCAGCCAAAGGGAGTACTCACCCCTCCACTTT.

In nucleotides, the CDR3 is TGCGCCAGCAGCTTGGATGGAGACAGGGGGCAGCGGGGCTACACCTTC. It translates to CASSLDGDRGQRGYTF. The chain carries TRBV5-1 and TRBJ1-2; 10 bases match TRBD1. Germline V gene data show CDR1 as SGHRS and CDR2 as YFSETQ. The CDR3 has 16 residues. V shed 0 bases and J 8 bases; nucleotides not matched to a gene: 10.

The genes are TRBV19 and TRBJ1-4; maybe TRBD1 (5 bases). Germline assignment: CDR1 LNHDA and CDR2 SQIVND (reference sequence). The germline V and J ends were trimmed by 5 bases and 6 bases, with 10 bases remaining between them. This CDR3 is built from 13 residues. The CDR3 nucleotides read TGTGCCAGTAGTGCGAGGGGATATGAAAAACTGTTTTTT. Translated: CASSARGYEKLFF.

The chain combines TRBV7-9 with TRBJ2-3; weak D call: TRBD2 (6 bases). This CDR3 has 15 amino acids. Deletions cut 1 base from V and 0 bases from J, with 8 bases between. Germline CDR1 SEHNR, CDR2 FQNEAQ (reference sequence). CDR3: CASSLVTSSTDTQYF. CDR3 coding DNA: TGTGCCAGCAGCTTAGTTACTAGCAGCACAGATACGCAGTATTTT.

V usage is TRBV4-1 and J usage is TRBJ1-6, with no clear D. Germline assignment: CDR1 MGHRA and CDR2 YSYEKL. Trimming shortened V by 4 bases and J by 7 bases, and 17 bases separated the two germline ends. The CDR3 loop spans 16 amino acids. The DNA of the CDR3 is TGCGCCAGCAGCCCTCATTCCCGGCAGAGAAATTCACCCCTCCACTTT. Protein product: CASSPHSRQRNSPLHF.

V usage is TRBV10-3 and J usage is TRBJ1-3; D is possibly TRBD1 (6 bases). Per the germline V gene, CDR1 is ENHRY and CDR2 is SYGVKD. V was shortened by 6 bases and J by 4 bases, with 16 bases between the two germline ends. This CDR3 has 15 residues. CDR3 bases: TGTGCCATCAGGCGACAGGTCCCTCTGGGAAACACCATATATTTT. Amino acid sequence: CAIRRQVPLGNTIYF.

The V and J genes are TRBV3-1 (or the pseudogene TRBV3-2) and TRBJ1-1; the D is unclear. Germline loops: CDR1 LGHDT, CDR2 YNNKEL (reference sequence). V dropped 3 bases and J dropped 2 bases, with 7 bases sitting between them. The CDR3 has 13 amino acids. In DNA, the CDR3 is TGTGCCAGCAGCCATACACGTAACACTGAAGCTTTCTTT. This gives the protein CASSHTRNTEAFF.

This chain connects TRBV6-1 to TRBJ1-5, with D hard to call. This CDR3 is built from 13 residues. Trimming took 0 bases from V and 5 from J, leaving 5 bases between them. Germline CDR1 reads MNHNS; CDR2 reads SASEGT. For the CDR3, the DNA is TGTGCCAGCAGTGAAGCAGGGTATCAGCCCCAGCATTTT. This codes for CASSEAGYQPQHF.

The chain recombines TRBV5-1 with TRBJ2-7, with a tentative D call TRBD2 (7 bases). Germline V gene sequence: CDR1 SGHRS, CDR2 YFSETQ. The V end lost 5 bases, the J end lost 0 bases, and 15 bases lay between the germline ends. The CDR3 spans 15 residues. CDR3 amino acids: CASSLRGGISYEQYF. As DNA, the CDR3 is TGCGCCAGCAGTCTCCGCGGGGGCATCTCCTACGAGCAGTACTTC.